The 17 T cell receptor beta chains in this list originate from one sample, sequenced in a study of T cell changes during pregnancy in multiple sclerosis. Some clones are missing from TCRdb's copy, which holds only in-frame ones; the method was immunoSEQ multiplex PCR. Of 85,000 to 90,000 clones in the sample, approximately 95% were seen once. The sample in question was peripheral blood, obtained after pregnancy. The receptors were gathered from a female donor in good health, enrolled as a control in a pregnancy study.

The chain uses TRBV28 and TRBJ2-5; no definite D call. Between the trimmed V and J ends, which lost 0 bases and 0 bases, there was a span of 11 bases. Germline V gives CDR1 MDHEN, CDR2 SYDVKM. This CDR3 is built from 16 residues. CDR3 DNA sequence: TGTGCCAGCAGTTTATGGGCTACTACCAACCAAGAGACCCAGTACTTC. Its protein is CASSLWATTNQETQYF.

The chain joins TRBV6-5 to TRBJ2-7; D is undetermined. CDR1 and CDR2 (germline): MNHEY, SVGAGI. The CDR3 extends over 14 amino acids. The ends were cut back, 6 bases at V and 0 bases at J, with 12 bases in the middle. CDR3 DNA sequence: TGTGCCAGCAGCCGCTACTCACCCTCCTACGAGCAGTACTTC. Translation gives CASSRYSPSYEQYF.

The chain uses TRBV2 and TRBJ2-1, with 8 bases fitting TRBD2. Trimming cost V 6 bases and J 1 base; bases outside gene matches: 5. Germline CDR1 reads SNHLY; CDR2 reads FYNNEI. The CDR3 sequence is 15 residues long. The CDR3 DNA is TGTGCCAGCAGACCCAAGCGGGGGTCCTACAATGAGCAGTTCTTC. Translated: CASRPKRGSYNEQFF.

J is TRBJ2-3 and V is TRBV6-6, with TRBD1 as a possible D gene (5 bases). The CDR3 spans 14 residues. Germline V lookup: CDR1 MNHNY, CDR2 SVGAGI (reference sequence). V gave up 2 bases and J gave up 4 bases, with 10 bases separating them. The CDR3 DNA reads TGTGCCAGCAGTTACGGGGCTTCCCCAGATACGCAGTATTTT. This codes for CASSYGASPDTQYF.

The V and J genes are TRBV11-2 and TRBJ2-1; TRBD2 aligns across 13 bases. Per the germline V gene, CDR1 is SGHAT and CDR2 is FQNNGV. Trimming cost V 5 bases and J 4 bases; bases outside gene matches: 5. The CDR3 is made up of 16 amino acids. CDR3 DNA: TGTGCCAGCAGCCCAGGGACTAGCGGGATTTACAATGAGCAGTTCTTC. Its protein product is CASSPGTSGIYNEQFF.

The chain employs TRBV5-1 and TRBJ2-3; 12 bases are shared with TRBD1. The germline CDR1 and CDR2 sequences are SGHRS and YFSETQ. Unmatched junction bases numbered 11, after V lost 1 base and J lost 5 bases. The CDR3 extends over 18 amino acids. The CDR3: CASSLTLRGQGAGDTQYF. Here the CDR3 DNA reads TGCGCCAGCAGCTTGACTCTTCGGGGACAGGGGGCAGGAGATACGCAGTATTTT.

The rearrangement uses TRBV5-1 and TRBJ1-4, with 10 positions matching TRBD1. With V trimmed by 5 bases and J by 8 bases, 9 bases remained unmatched. Germline V gene sequence: CDR1 SGHRS, CDR2 YFSETQ. There are 15 residues in the CDR3. Here the CDR3 reads CASRQTGGLGEKLFF. For the CDR3, the DNA is TGCGCCAGCAGACAGACAGGGGGCCTCGGGGAAAAACTGTTTTTT.

The chain recombines TRBV7-2 with TRBJ2-5; 7 bases line up with TRBD2. CDR1 SGHTA and CDR2 FQGNSA come from the germline V gene. This CDR3 is 14 amino acids long. V gave up 4 bases and J gave up 5 bases; unmatched junction bases: 7. Written as DNA, the CDR3 is TGTGCCAGCAGCTATCGCAGCGGGACTGAGACCCAGTACTTC. Residues: CASSYRSGTETQYF.

The CDR3 DNA reads TGTGCCACCAGGCCGGGACTCTCCTACAATGAGCAGTTCTTC. This sequence encodes CATRPGLSYNEQFF. The rearrangement links TRBV15 to TRBJ2-1; D may be TRBD2 (6 bases). V was pared by 6 bases and J by 0 bases, with 9 bases between. Germline lookup yields CDR1 LNHNV and CDR2 YYDKDF (reference sequence). CDR3 size: 14 residues.

V usage is TRBV5-1 and J usage is TRBJ2-7; TRBD1 aligns across 8 bases. The CDR3 extends over 14 amino acids. The germline gives CDR1 SGHRS, CDR2 YFSETQ. Germline trimming cut 4 bases from V and 5 bases from J; bases unmatched to any gene: 8. In nucleotides, the CDR3 is TGCGCCAGCAGCCTAGGACAGGGTGGCCACGAGCAGTACTTC. Protein: CASSLGQGGHEQYF.

This sequence joins TRBV11-2 and TRBJ1-5, with TRBD1 matching over 7 bases. This CDR3 is 16 amino acids long. Germline V gene lookup returns CDR1 SGHAT and CDR2 FQNNGV. V shed 1 base and J 5 bases; nucleotides not matched to a gene: 8. CDR3: CASSLGVRGLYQPQHF. The CDR3 region has the DNA TGTGCCAGCAGCTTAGGGGTGAGGGGGCTATATCAGCCCCAGCATTTT. The complete variable domain, with remaining parts taken from reference TRBV11-2 and TRBJ1-5, reads EAGVAQSPRYKIIEKRQSVAFWCNPISGHATLYWYQQILGQGPKLLIQFQNNGVVDDSQLPKDRFSAERLKGVDSTLKIQPAKLEDSAVYLCASSLGVRGLYQPQHFGDGTRLSIL.

The chain uses TRBV6-1 and TRBJ2-7, with 7 bases that match TRBD2. Germline loops: CDR1 MNHNS, CDR2 SASEGT. The CDR3 consists of 13 residues. The junction had 5 bases not matched to a gene; V was cut back by 5 bases and J by 4 bases. The CDR3 reads CASSPREGYEQYF. DNA of the CDR3: TGTGCCAGCAGTCCAAGGGAGGGGTACGAGCAGTACTTC.

The CDR3 coding sequence is TGCAGCGTTCTAGGTATTGGCCTCGACTCCTACGAGCAGTACTTC. Its translation: CSVLGIGLDSYEQYF. J is TRBJ2-7 and V is TRBV29-1; D call uncertain. CDR3 size: 15 residues. The V gene's germline CDR1 is SQVTM and CDR2 ANQGSEA. The V gene lost 5 bases and the J gene lost 0 bases, with 17 bases spanning the gap.

Here the CDR3 DNA reads TGCAGCGTCCATGCAGGGCTATACGAGCAGTACTTC. Residues: CSVHAGLYEQYF. V and J are TRBV29-1 and TRBJ2-7; maybe TRBD1 (5 bases). Germline assignment: CDR1 SQVTM and CDR2 ANQGSEA. The CDR3 consists of 12 residues. Trimming left V 6 bases short and J 4 bases short, with 13 bases between.

This clone was found a few times. This chain links TRBV4-1 with TRBJ1-2; 8 nucleotides line up with TRBD1. This CDR3 contains 21 residues. Germline V CDR1 and CDR2: MGHRA, YSYEKL. The V and J ends lost 0 bases and 5 bases, in that order; junction bases with no gene match: 23. CDR3 residues: CASSQDRYDLRGQVQPYGYTF. CDR3 in DNA: TGCGCCAGCAGCCAAGATCGGTATGATCTAAGGGGACAGGTTCAGCCATATGGCTACACCTTC.

The genes are TRBV28 and TRBJ1-5; D is undetermined. The CDR3 is 15 residues long. The germline V gene has CDR1 MDHEN and CDR2 SYDVKM. Trimming pared 1 base from V and 0 bases from J, leaving 7 bases between. This chain's CDR3 is CASSLFRFSNQPQHF. The CDR3, as DNA: TGTGCCAGCAGTTTATTCAGGTTTAGCAATCAGCCCCAGCATTTT.

The V and J genes are TRBV18 and TRBJ2-6; no clear D. Per germline, CDR1 KGHSH and CDR2 LQKENI. The CDR3 totals 15 residues. Trimming left V 3 bases short and J 1 base short, with 7 bases between. Written as DNA, the CDR3 is TGTGCCAGCTCACCGAGTCTTTCTGGGGCCAACGTCCTGACTTTC. Protein sequence: CASSPSLSGANVLTF.